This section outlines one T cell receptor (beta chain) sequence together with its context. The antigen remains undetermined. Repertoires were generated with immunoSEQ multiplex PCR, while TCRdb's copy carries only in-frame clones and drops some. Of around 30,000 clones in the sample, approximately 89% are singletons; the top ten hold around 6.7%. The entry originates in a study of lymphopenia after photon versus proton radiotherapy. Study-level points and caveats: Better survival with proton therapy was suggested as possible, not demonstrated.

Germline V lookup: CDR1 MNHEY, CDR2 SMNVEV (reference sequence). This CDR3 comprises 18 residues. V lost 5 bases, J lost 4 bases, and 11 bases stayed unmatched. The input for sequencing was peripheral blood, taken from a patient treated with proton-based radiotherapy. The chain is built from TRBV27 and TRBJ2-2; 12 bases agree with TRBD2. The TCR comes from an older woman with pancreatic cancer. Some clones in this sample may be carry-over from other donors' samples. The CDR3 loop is CASSVSLAGGPVTGELFF. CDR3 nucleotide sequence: TGTGCCAGCAGTGTGAGCCTAGCGGGAGGGCCGGTCACCGGGGAGCTGTTTTTT.